A single TCR beta chain is shown here with its context. The antigen is undetermined. The data stem from a study of T cells expressing NK-cell markers. Study-wide background: It was sorted CD3+CD56+NKG2C+, CD3+CD56+NKG2C- and CD3+CD56-NKG2C+ T cells that supplied the TCR beta repertoires. In the group of eight sequenced donors, seven were HCMV-seropositive and one was seronegative. Notes on the study in general: These same clonotypes (in several donors) also led the CD3+CD56-NKG2C+ fraction.

The authors generated TCR beta cDNA through 5'RACE template switching with UMIs. TCRdb reprocessed the 5' RACE reads and reports one entry per CDR3 protein, with no DNA. The sample holds about 160,000 distinct CDR3 sequences. CDR3 length: 14 amino acids. CDR1 and CDR2 (germline): SNHLY, FYNNEI. The sample was blood T cells: a sorted CD56 or NKG2C T cell subset, CD4+ or CD8+ T cells, or bulk PBMC T cells (not recorded which). The V gene is TRBV2, the J gene TRBJ1-5; TCRdb names TRBD1, which stays unverified in the absence of DNA. This TCR was sampled from a woman aged 18 to 75 in good health. The chain's CDR3 is CASSRQSGDQPQHF.